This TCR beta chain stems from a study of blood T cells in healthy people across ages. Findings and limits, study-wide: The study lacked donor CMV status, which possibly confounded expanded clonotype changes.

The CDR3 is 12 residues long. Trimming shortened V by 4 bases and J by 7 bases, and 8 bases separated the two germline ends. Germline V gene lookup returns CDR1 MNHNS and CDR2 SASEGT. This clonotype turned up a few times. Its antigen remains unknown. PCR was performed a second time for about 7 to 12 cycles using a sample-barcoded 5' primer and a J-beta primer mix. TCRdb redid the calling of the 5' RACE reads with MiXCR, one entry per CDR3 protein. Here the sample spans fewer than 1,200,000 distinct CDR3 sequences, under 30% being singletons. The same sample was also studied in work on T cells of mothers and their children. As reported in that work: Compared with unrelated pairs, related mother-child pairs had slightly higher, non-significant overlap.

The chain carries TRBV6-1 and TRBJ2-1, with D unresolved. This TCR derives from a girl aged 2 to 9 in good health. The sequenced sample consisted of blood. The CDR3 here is CASSVLGNEQFF. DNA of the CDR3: TGTGCCAGCAGTGTTCTGGGGAATGAGCAGTTCTTC.